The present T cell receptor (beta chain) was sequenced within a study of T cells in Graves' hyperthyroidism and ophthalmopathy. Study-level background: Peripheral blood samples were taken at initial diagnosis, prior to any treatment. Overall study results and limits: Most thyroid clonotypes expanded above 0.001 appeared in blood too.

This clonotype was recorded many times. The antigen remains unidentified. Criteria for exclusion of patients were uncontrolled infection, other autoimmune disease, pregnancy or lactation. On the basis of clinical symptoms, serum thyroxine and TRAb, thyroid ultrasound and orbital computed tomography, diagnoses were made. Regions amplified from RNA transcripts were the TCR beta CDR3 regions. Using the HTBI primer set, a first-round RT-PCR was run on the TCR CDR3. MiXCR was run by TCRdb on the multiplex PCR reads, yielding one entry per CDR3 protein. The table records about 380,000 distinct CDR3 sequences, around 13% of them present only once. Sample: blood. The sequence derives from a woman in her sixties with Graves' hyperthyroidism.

The CDR3: CASSPRNSVEQYF. As DNA, the CDR3 is TGTGCCAGCAGTCCCCGGAATAGCGTCGAGCAGTACTTC. The chain uses TRBV12-3 or TRBV12-4 and TRBJ2-7; a weak D match, TRBD2 (5 bases). Trimming removed 5 bases from V and 6 bases from J, with 14 bases in between. The CDR3 length is 13 residues.